This is a list of T cell receptor beta chains from one sample in a study of OX40 agonist ivuxolimab in advanced cancers. Repertoires were generated with immunoSEQ multiplex PCR, while TCRdb's copy carries only in-frame clones and drops some. Of 25,000 to 35,000 clones listed, around 88% were seen once; the top ten hold less than 30%. The sequenced sample was CD4+ or CD8+ T cells sorted from blood, obtained in a trial of the OX40 agonist ivuxolimab. Receptor source: an adult with an advanced solid tumor such as melanoma, head and neck, liver or kidney cancer. Both conserved end residues are part of each CDR3. The D gene is left open where the match is weak. Clone size, where shown, is once, few, many, or a class for clones that have expanded.

DNA: TGTGCCAGCAGCTTAATCTTGGGGCTAGCGGACAATGAGCAGTTCTTC
CDR3: CASSLILGLADNEQFF
size: -
D: TRBD2
length: 16
V: TRBV7-9
J: TRBJ2-1

DNA: TGTGCCAGCTCACCTCAACAGGAAGGCTACACCTTC
CDR3: CASSPQQEGYTF
size: once
D: -
length: 12
V: TRBV18
J: TRBJ1-2

DNA: TGTGCCAGTAGTGCCTCTAGCGGGGGCTACGAGCAGTACTTC
CDR3: CASSASSGGYEQYF
size: -
D: TRBD2
length: 14
V: TRBV19
J: TRBJ2-7

DNA: TGCGCCAGCAGCGCAGGGGCTGGAAACACCATATATTTT
CDR3: CASSAGAGNTIYF
size: -
D: -
length: 13
V: TRBV10-1
J: TRBJ1-3

DNA: TGTGCCAGCAGCTTAGTAGACAATGAGCAGTTCTTC
CDR3: CASSLVDNEQFF
size: -
D: -
length: 12
V: TRBV7-6
J: TRBJ2-1

DNA: TGCGCCAGCAGCCAAGGTTATGGAGGCGACGAGCAGTACTTC
CDR3: CASSQGYGGDEQYF
size: -
D: -
length: 14
V: TRBV4-1
J: TRBJ2-7

DNA: TGTGCCAGCGACGGTGGCTCTGGAAACACCATATATTTT
CDR3: CASDGGSGNTIYF
size: -
D: -
length: 13
V: TRBV6-6
J: TRBJ1-3

DNA: TGTGCCAGCAACAGACAGGGGCGATTGAACACTGAAGCTTTCTTT
CDR3: CASNRQGRLNTEAFF
size: -
D: TRBD1
length: 15
V: TRBV7-8
J: TRBJ1-1

DNA: TGTGCCAGCCTCGTTATCGGAGACACCACCGGGGAGCTGTTTTTT
CDR3: CASLVIGDTTGELFF
size: -
D: -
length: 15
V: TRBV6-6
J: TRBJ2-2

DNA: TGTGCCAGCCGGGACCAGGGGGCCCACGAGCAGTACTTC
CDR3: CASRDQGAHEQYF
size: -
D: TRBD1
length: 13
V: TRBV7-8
J: TRBJ2-7

DNA: TGCGCCAGCAGCCAAGTCGGGGGTCCCAGGCGAAACCGCACCATATATTTT
CDR3: CASSQVGGPRRNRTIYF
size: -
D: -
length: 17
V: TRBV4-1
J: TRBJ1-3

DNA: TGTGCCAGCAGTTTCGCGACGCGAGAAAAACTGTTTTTT
CDR3: CASSFATREKLFF
size: -
D: -
length: 13
V: TRBV28
J: TRBJ1-4

DNA: TGTGCCAGCAGTCCCCGGACGGAGAACACTGAAGCTTTCTTT
CDR3: CASSPRTENTEAFF
size: -
D: -
length: 14
V: TRBV28
J: TRBJ1-1

DNA: TGTGCTAGCAGCTTAGTTGGGCCAGAAGTGGGCGGGGAGCTGTTTTTT
CDR3: CASSLVGPEVGGELFF
size: -
D: -
length: 16
V: TRBV7-7
J: TRBJ2-2

DNA: TGTGCCAGCAGCGGCCTCACCGGGGAGCTGTTTTTT
CDR3: CASSGLTGELFF
size: once
D: -
length: 12
V: TRBV7-9
J: TRBJ2-2

DNA: TGCGCCAGCAGCCAAGTTGTAGGGGGGGAGTCCGAGCAGTACTTC
CDR3: CASSQVVGGESEQYF
size: -
D: -
length: 15
V: TRBV4-1
J: TRBJ2-7

DNA: TGCAGCGTCCTAGGGGATATCAGGGGGCAGTACGACGAGCAGTACTTC
CDR3: CSVLGDIRGQYDEQYF
size: -
D: TRBD1
length: 16
V: TRBV29-1
J: TRBJ2-7

DNA: TGTGCCAGCAGCTTAGATCGGCTAGCAGTAGGTGAGCAGTTCTTC
CDR3: CASSLDRLAVGEQFF
size: few
D: -
length: 15
V: TRBV11-2
J: TRBJ2-1

DNA: TGTGCCAGCAGCAGAGGCCCCATACGGGGGAGCTCCTACAATGAGCAGTTCTTC
CDR3: CASSRGPIRGSSYNEQFF
size: -
D: -
length: 18
V: TRBV11-3
J: TRBJ2-1

DNA: TGTGCCAGCAGCTATCATGGCTACGAGCAGTACTTC
CDR3: CASSYHGYEQYF
size: -
D: -
length: 12
V: TRBV7-9
J: TRBJ2-7

DNA: TGTGCCAGCATGAGGTGGGACACTGAAGCTTTCTTT
CDR3: CASMRWDTEAFF
size: -
D: -
length: 12
V: TRBV28
J: TRBJ1-1

DNA: TGCGCCAGCAGCCAGGAAAAGGTTAGGGCCTACGAGCAGTACTTC
CDR3: CASSQEKVRAYEQYF
size: -
D: -
length: 15
V: TRBV4-1
J: TRBJ2-7

DNA: TGTGCCAGCAGTCCGCGGACAGGTGTTTACAATGAGCAGTTCTTC
CDR3: CASSPRTGVYNEQFF
size: -
D: TRBD1
length: 15
V: TRBV27
J: TRBJ2-1

DNA: TGTGCCACCAGGTCTAACTACAATGAGCAGTTCTTC
CDR3: CATRSNYNEQFF
size: -
D: -
length: 12
V: TRBV15
J: TRBJ2-1

DNA: TGTGCCAGCAGCCAGTCAGGACTAGCACCTACCGGGGAGCTGTTTTTT
CDR3: CASSQSGLAPTGELFF
size: -
D: TRBD2
length: 16
V: TRBV13
J: TRBJ2-2

DNA: TGTGCCAGCAGCCAACGACTAGCGTCTAGCACAGATACGCAGTATTTT
CDR3: CASSQRLASSTDTQYF
size: -
D: TRBD2
length: 16
V: TRBV4-2
J: TRBJ2-3

DNA: TGTGCCAGCAGGGCCAGGGGATGGATTGAAAAACTGTTTTTT
CDR3: CASRARGWIEKLFF
size: -
D: -
length: 14
V: TRBV27
J: TRBJ1-4

DNA: TGTGCCAGCAGTTACTCGAGGGGACCCCGAGGGACTGAGCAGTTCTTC
CDR3: CASSYSRGPRGTEQFF
size: -
D: -
length: 16
V: TRBV6-6
J: TRBJ2-1

DNA: TGTGCCAGCAGTCTAAACAATGAGCAGTTCTTC
CDR3: CASSLNNEQFF
size: -
D: -
length: 11
V: TRBV27
J: TRBJ2-1

DNA: TGCGCCAGCAGCCATTCCCCCGGACAGGTTTTCGTCCCTTACGAGCAGTACTTC
CDR3: CASSHSPGQVFVPYEQYF
size: -
D: TRBD1
length: 18
V: TRBV4-1
J: TRBJ2-7

DNA: TGTGCCAGCAGCTTGGATTGGGGTATAATATACGAAGACACTGAAGCTTTCTTT
CDR3: CASSLDWGIIYEDTEAFF
size: -
D: -
length: 18
V: TRBV5-5
J: TRBJ1-1

DNA: TGTGCCAGCAGCCCCCGACAGGGGTTATTTGAAAAACTGTTTTTT
CDR3: CASSPRQGLFEKLFF
size: -
D: TRBD1
length: 15
V: TRBV13
J: TRBJ1-4

DNA: TGTGCCAGCAGTTTCCCCGGGACAGGCTACGAGCAGTACTTC
CDR3: CASSFPGTGYEQYF
size: -
D: TRBD1
length: 14
V: TRBV28
J: TRBJ2-7

DNA: TGTGCCAGCAGCCAAGATCGGGGGTGGAAAGAGACCCAGTACTTC
CDR3: CASSQDRGWKETQYF
size: -
D: -
length: 15
V: TRBV14
J: TRBJ2-5

DNA: TGTGCCAGCAGCGTAGCTGGACACGTAGGCGCAAAAACCTACGAGCAGTACTTC
CDR3: CASSVAGHVGAKTYEQYF
size: -
D: -
length: 18
V: TRBV9
J: TRBJ2-7

DNA: TGTGCCAGCAGTGAAGCCGAGGGGGGGACAGATACGCAGTATTTT
CDR3: CASSEAEGGTDTQYF
size: -
D: -
length: 15
V: TRBV6-1
J: TRBJ2-3

DNA: TGTGCCAGCAGCCGACTCGGACAGGGGAGGGGAGAGACCCAGTACTTC
CDR3: CASSRLGQGRGETQYF
size: -
D: TRBD1
length: 16
V: TRBV7-9
J: TRBJ2-5

DNA: TGCAGCGGCGAAACAGGGTCACCTAGCACAGATACGCAGTATTTT
CDR3: CSGETGSPSTDTQYF
size: few
D: -
length: 15
V: TRBV29-1
J: TRBJ2-3

DNA: TGTGCCAGCAGCCATTCAAGTATCTACACAGATACGCAGTATTTT
CDR3: CASSHSSIYTDTQYF
size: -
D: -
length: 15
V: TRBV7-6
J: TRBJ2-3

DNA: TGTGCCTGGACCTACTTCGGAGGGTCCTACGAGCAGTACTTC
CDR3: CAWTYFGGSYEQYF
size: -
D: -
length: 14
V: TRBV30
J: TRBJ2-7

DNA: TGTGCCAGCAGTTCCGGACCGACACGTGAGCAGTTCTTC
CDR3: CASSSGPTREQFF
size: -
D: -
length: 13
V: TRBV28
J: TRBJ2-1

DNA: TGTGCCAGCAGCATAGAAGCGGGAGGGGTTGCAGATACGCAGTATTTT
CDR3: CASSIEAGGVADTQYF
size: once
D: TRBD2
length: 16
V: TRBV9
J: TRBJ2-3

DNA: TGTGCCAGCAGTGATGTCAGGGGGCTGTCTAATGAAAAACTGTTTTTT
CDR3: CASSDVRGLSNEKLFF
size: -
D: TRBD1
length: 16
V: TRBV6-1
J: TRBJ1-4

DNA: TGTGCCAGCAGCTTAGTAAATTCGCTAGCGGGAGATGAGACCCAGTACTTC
CDR3: CASSLVNSLAGDETQYF
size: -
D: TRBD2
length: 17
V: TRBV5-6
J: TRBJ2-5

DNA: TGTGCCAGCAGCTTGGGCACGTACGAGCAGTACTTC
CDR3: CASSLGTYEQYF
size: -
D: -
length: 12
V: TRBV5-6
J: TRBJ2-7

DNA: TGCAGCGTTGTTCTCGGTGAGCAGTACTTC
CDR3: CSVVLGEQYF
size: -
D: -
length: 10
V: TRBV29-1
J: TRBJ2-7

DNA: TGTGCCAGTCGACACTATAACTATGGCTACACCTTC
CDR3: CASRHYNYGYTF
size: -
D: -
length: 12
V: TRBV19
J: TRBJ1-2

DNA: TGTGCCACCAGAGGCCGTACCCTTTATAATTCACCCCTCCACTTT
CDR3: CATRGRTLYNSPLHF
size: -
D: -
length: 15
V: TRBV2
J: TRBJ1-6

DNA: TGTGCCAGCAGCTCAGACCGCCTTGATGGGGGCTCCTACGAGCAGTACTTC
CDR3: CASSSDRLDGGSYEQYF
size: -
D: -
length: 17
V: TRBV7-8
J: TRBJ2-7

DNA: TGTGCCAGCAGCTTGACAGGGGAGGGCTCCTACGAGCAGTACTTC
CDR3: CASSLTGEGSYEQYF
size: -
D: -
length: 15
V: TRBV9
J: TRBJ2-7

DNA: TGTGCCAGCAGCCGTGGAGCCAACGTCCTGACTTTC
CDR3: CASSRGANVLTF
size: -
D: -
length: 12
V: TRBV7-2
J: TRBJ2-6

DNA: TGTGCCAGCAGCGGACCCGGGACAGGGGGTGGGACTGAAGCTTTCTTT
CDR3: CASSGPGTGGGTEAFF
size: -
D: TRBD1
length: 16
V: TRBV9
J: TRBJ1-1

DNA: TGTGCCAGCGGGCCGTACGAGCAGTACTTC
CDR3: CASGPYEQYF
size: -
D: -
length: 10
V: TRBV27
J: TRBJ2-7

DNA: TGCGCCAGTTTAAGCACAGATACGCAGTATTTT
CDR3: CASLSTDTQYF
size: -
D: -
length: 11
V: TRBV5-1
J: TRBJ2-3

DNA: TGTGCCAGCAGCGGGGGGACGGCTTCCTACGAGCAGTACTTC
CDR3: CASSGGTASYEQYF
size: -
D: -
length: 14
V: TRBV9
J: TRBJ2-7